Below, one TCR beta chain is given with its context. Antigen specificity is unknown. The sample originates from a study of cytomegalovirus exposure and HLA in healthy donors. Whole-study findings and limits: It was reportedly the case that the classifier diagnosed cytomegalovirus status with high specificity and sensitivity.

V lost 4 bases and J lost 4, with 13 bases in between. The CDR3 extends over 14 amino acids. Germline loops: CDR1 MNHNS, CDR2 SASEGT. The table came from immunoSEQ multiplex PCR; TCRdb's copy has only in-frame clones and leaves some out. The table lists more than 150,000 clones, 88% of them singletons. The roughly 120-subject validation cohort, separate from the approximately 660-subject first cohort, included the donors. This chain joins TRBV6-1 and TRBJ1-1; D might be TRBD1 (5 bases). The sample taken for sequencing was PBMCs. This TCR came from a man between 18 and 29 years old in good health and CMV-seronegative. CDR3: CASSGNGHRTEAFF. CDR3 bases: TGTGCCAGCAGTGGAAACGGACACCGCACTGAAGCTTTCTTT.